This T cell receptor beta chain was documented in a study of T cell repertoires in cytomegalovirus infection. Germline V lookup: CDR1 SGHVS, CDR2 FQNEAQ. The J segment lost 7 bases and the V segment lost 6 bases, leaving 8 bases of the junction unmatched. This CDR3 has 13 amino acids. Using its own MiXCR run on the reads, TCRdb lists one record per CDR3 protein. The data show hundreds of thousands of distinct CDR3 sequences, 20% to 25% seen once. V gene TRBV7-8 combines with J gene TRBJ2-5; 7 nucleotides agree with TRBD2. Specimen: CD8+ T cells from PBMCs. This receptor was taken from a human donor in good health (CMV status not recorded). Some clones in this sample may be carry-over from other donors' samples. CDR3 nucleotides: TGTGCCAGCAGGTCCCGGGGGGACGCGACCCAGTACTTC. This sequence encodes CASRSRGDATQYF. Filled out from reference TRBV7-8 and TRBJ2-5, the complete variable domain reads GAGVSQSPRYKVAKRGQDVALRCDPISGHVSLFWYQQALGQGPEFLTYFQNEAQLDKSGLPSDRFFAERPEGSVSTLKIQRTQQEDSAVYLCASRSRGDATQYFGPGTRLLVL.